Each of the 30 T cell receptor beta chains below was sequenced from the same sample in a study of post-analysis software for immune sequencing data. Whole-study results and caveats: TRBV5-6, TRBV5-1 and TRBV20-1 were among four to six TRBV segments more frequent in patients than controls.

The library was made from cDNA and included unique molecular identifiers. TCRdb processed the PCR reads anew with MiXCR; each CDR3 protein has one entry. The table records hundreds of thousands of distinct CDR3 sequences, about 60% of them present only once. No antigen has been identified for these receptors. Sequencing was carried out using blood. These receptors were taken from a girl aged 2 to 9 with multiple sclerosis.

With respect to this clonotype: One end of the junction does not line up with germline, which may come from a read error. V and J are TRBV6-5 and TRBJ1-2; 9 bases match TRBD1. CDR1 is MNHEY, CDR2 SVGAGI, per germline. The CDR3 is made up of 20 amino acids. The CDR3 protein is CASSHSRTGDRQGLCYGYTF. The DNA of the CDR3 is TGTGCCAGCAGTCACTCTCGGACAGGGGATCGGCAAGGCTTATGCTATGGCTACACCTTC.

The V and J genes are TRBV9 and TRBJ2-5, with 7 bases matching TRBD2. The J call may be wrong; the DNA end is better matched by TRBJ2-7. CDR1 is SGDLS, CDR2 YYNGEE, per germline. This CDR3 contains 15 residues. Here the CDR3 DNA reads TGTGCCAGCAGCGTAGCGGCTAGCGGAGCCTACGAGCAGTACTTC. Protein product: CASSVAASGAYEQYF.

On this clonotype: One junction end does not reproduce the germline sequence, and a read error may be involved. This rearrangement joins TRBV7-3 to TRBJ1-2; TRBD1 is a possible D gene (5 bases). Germline V CDR1 and CDR2: SGHTA, FQGTGA. This CDR3 region has 14 residues. The CDR3 nucleotides are TGTGCCACACGGACCAGGGTTGTAAACTGTGGCTACACCTTC. It yields the protein CATRTRVVNCGYTF.

The rearrangement links TRBV4-1 to TRBJ2-7, with D perhaps TRBD1 (6 bases). V lost 5 bases and J 1 base, leaving 15 bases between the germline ends. This CDR3 region has 15 residues. Germline-derived CDR1 and CDR2 are MGHRA and YSYEKL. CDR3: CASSGPGTRSYEQYF. CDR3 nucleotide sequence: TGCGCCAGCAGCGGGCCCGGGACACGATCCTACGAGCAGTACTTC.

The V gene is TRBV7-6, the J gene TRBJ2-1; D gene ambiguous. The CDR3 is 13 residues long. The V and J ends lost 4 bases and 3 bases respectively, with 7 bases between them. Germline V gene sequence: CDR1 SGHVS, CDR2 FNYEAQ. The CDR3 coding sequence is TGTGCCAGCAGCTCTCCCGACTACAATGAGCAGTTCTTC. This codes for CASSSPDYNEQFF.

V usage is TRBV7-2 and J usage is TRBJ2-5; the D gene could be TRBD1 or TRBD2 (6 bases each). V was shortened by 5 bases and J by 3 bases, with 13 bases between the two germline ends. There are 14 residues in the CDR3. Germline V gene sequence: CDR1 SGHTA, CDR2 FQGNSA. CDR3 DNA sequence: TGTGCCAGCAGCACCGCGGGGACAAAAGAGACCCAGTACTTC. This gives the protein CASSTAGTKETQYF.

The chain uses TRBV5-1 and TRBJ1-1, with a possible D match to TRBD1 (5 bases). Germline CDR1 reads SGHRS; CDR2 reads YFSETQ. Trimming took off 4 bases at V and 7 bases at J, with 11 bases between the two ends. There are 12 residues in the CDR3. DNA for the CDR3: TGCGCCAGCAGCCGGGACGGCGTTGAAGCTTTCTTT. Its protein product is CASSRDGVEAFF.

The table lists this clonotype with a few counts. The chain recombines TRBV28 with TRBJ1-1; maybe TRBD1 (5 bases). Trimming cost V 1 base and J 1 base, with 7 bases left between them. The CDR3 sequence is 14 residues long. Germline V lookup: CDR1 MDHEN, CDR2 SYDVKM. The CDR3 here is CASSLSGENTEAFF. In DNA form, the CDR3 reads TGTGCCAGCAGTTTATCGGGGGAGAACACTGAAGCTTTCTTT.

The V call is TRBV6-6, the J call TRBJ2-5; D possibly corresponds to TRBD2 (6 bases). Trimming shortened V by 0 bases and J by 4 bases, and 12 bases separated the two germline ends. The germline V gene has CDR1 MNHNY and CDR2 SVGAGI (reference sequence). The CDR3 spans 15 residues. CDR3 protein: CASSYSSGGGETQYF. The CDR3 DNA reads as TGTGCCAGCAGTTACTCTAGCGGAGGCGGAGAGACCCAGTACTTC.

The chain joins TRBV7-2 to TRBJ2-5; D gene uncertain. Deletions cut 6 bases from V and 0 bases from J, with 8 bases between. The CDR3 has 13 residues. Per germline, CDR1 SGHTA and CDR2 FQGNSA. This CDR3 is CASRRQHQETQYF. The CDR3 nucleotides read TGTGCCAGCAGGAGGCAGCACCAAGAGACCCAGTACTTC.

The genes are TRBV5-1 and TRBJ2-5, with D tentatively TRBD2 (5 bases). The germline gives CDR1 SGHRS, CDR2 YFSETQ. The CDR3 sequence is 11 residues long. V lost 6 bases and J 3 bases, leaving 6 bases between the germline ends. DNA of the CDR3: TGCGCCAGCATCGGGGAAGAGACCCAGTACTTC. Amino acids: CASIGEETQYF. The variable domain in full, completed from reference TRBV5-1 and TRBJ2-5, reads KAGVTQTPRYLIKTRGQQVTLSCSPISGHRSVSWYQQTPGQGLQFLFEYFSETQRNKGNFPGRFSGRQFSNSRSEMNVSTLELGDSALYLCASIGEETQYFGPGTRLLVL.

The chain employs TRBV10-3 and TRBJ2-5; 10 positions agree with TRBD1. The CDR3 consists of 19 residues. V lost 0 bases and J lost 5; bases outside the gene matches: 15. In germline, CDR1 is ENHRY, CDR2 SYGVKD. The CDR3 bases are TGTGCCATCAGTGAGTCGTTTCGCCGGCGACAGGGGGCCGATGAGACCCAGTACTTC. It codes for CAISESFRRRQGADETQYF.

The J gene is TRBJ2-1, the V gene TRBV20-1; no clear D gene. The CDR3 loop spans 13 amino acids. The germline V and J ends were trimmed by 0 bases and 8 bases, with 11 bases remaining between them. The germline CDR1 and CDR2 sequences are DFQATT and SNEGSKA (reference sequence). CDR3 nucleotide sequence: TGCAGTGCTAGAGACCCGGTCCGGGATGAGCAGTTCTTC. Its translation: CSARDPVRDEQFF.

CDR3 sequence: CASLGEMDPNEQFF. DNA of the CDR3: TGTGCCAGCCTGGGGGAGATGGATCCCAATGAGCAGTTCTTC. The chain is built from TRBV12-3 or TRBV12-4 and TRBJ2-1; D may match TRBD1 or TRBD2 (5 bases each). The V end lost 8 bases, the J end lost 6 bases, and 17 bases lay between the germline ends. This CDR3 spans 14 amino acids.

A remark on this clonotype: The junction does not match germline at one end; this may be a read error. The rearrangement joins TRBV7-9 to TRBJ1-5; D not certain. The CDR3 has 14 residues. The germline V gene encodes CDR1 SEHNR and CDR2 FQNEAQ (reference sequence). In nucleotides, the CDR3 is TGTGCCAGCAGCCTAGAAGGGTTGTGGCAGCCCCGGCATTTT. Translation gives CASSLEGLWQPRHF.

This chain links TRBV6-1 with TRBJ2-1, with 11 bases lining up with TRBD2. The CDR3 has 15 residues. Trimming took 4 bases from V and 5 from J; bases not matched to a gene: 4. CDR1 is MNHNS and CDR2 is SASEGT in the germline V gene. This chain's CDR3 is CASSVQLAGDNEQFF. CDR3 in DNA: TGTGCCAGCAGTGTCCAACTAGCGGGAGACAATGAGCAGTTCTTC.

On this clonotype: One junction end does not reproduce the germline sequence, and a read error may be involved. CDR3 region: CAASPPGDTDTQYF. The CDR3 region has the DNA TGTGCCGCCAGTCCCCCCGGGGACACAGATACGCAGTATTTT. The chain couples TRBV24-1 to TRBJ2-3, with D possibly being TRBD2 (5 bases). Germline V gives CDR1 KGHDR, CDR2 SFDVKD. The CDR3 consists of 14 residues.

The chain uses TRBV15 and TRBJ1-1; D perhaps matches TRBD1 (6 bases). This CDR3 spans 15 amino acids. Germline V CDR1 and CDR2: LNHNV, YYDKDF (reference sequence). V lost 1 base to trimming and J lost 3 bases, with 12 bases between them. The CDR3 nucleotides read TGTGCCACCAGCAGAGTGGCAGAGGGGGACACTGAAGCTTTCTTT. Its translation is CATSRVAEGDTEAFF.

This clonotype appeared a few times. The chain employs TRBV5-1 and TRBJ2-7, with unresolved D. The CDR3 length is 15 residues. The germline V gene has CDR1 SGHRS and CDR2 YFSETQ. Trimming stripped 0 bases from V and 2 bases from J, with 12 bases between. The CDR3 region is CASSLELDRPYEQYF. The CDR3 DNA reads as TGCGCCAGCAGCTTGGAGCTAGATAGGCCCTACGAGCAGTACTTC.

This chain connects TRBV6-5 to TRBJ2-7, with 11 bases lining up with TRBD1. Trimming at V came to 6 bases and at J to 3 bases, leaving 10 bases not matched to a gene. The germline gives CDR1 MNHEY, CDR2 SVGAGI. The CDR3 length is 16 residues. The DNA for the CDR3 is TGTGCCAGCAGCCCGGATCCCGGGACAGGGGGCTACGAGCAGTACTTC. Translation: CASSPDPGTGGYEQYF.

This chain uses TRBV20-1 with TRBJ2-3, with D tentatively TRBD2 (5 bases). The CDR3 is 15 residues long. The V end lost 7 bases, the J end lost 2 bases, and 19 bases lay between the germline ends. CDR1 is DFQATT, CDR2 SNEGSKA, per germline (reference sequence). CDR3 coding DNA: TGCAGTGTGGGCACCATTAGCGCCCTCACAGATACGCAGTATTTT. Translating it yields CSVGTISALTDTQYF.

This chain joins TRBV12-3 or TRBV12-4 and TRBJ1-2; D is possibly TRBD1 (5 bases). The V and J ends lost 6 bases and 6 bases respectively, with 17 bases between them. The CDR3 is 14 amino acids. CDR3 in DNA: TGTGCCAGCAGGCTCTCAGGGAGGAGGGATGGCTACACCTTC. Protein sequence: CASRLSGRRDGYTF.

The chain recombines TRBV10-1 with TRBJ2-3; 7 bases are shared with TRBD1. Trimming took 5 bases from V and 1 from J; bases not matched to a gene: 3. The CDR3 sequence is 14 residues long. Germline values: CDR1 WNHNN, CDR2 SYGVQD (reference sequence). This chain's CDR3 is CASSKGAGTDTQYF. The CDR3 nucleotides are TGCGCCAGCAGTAAGGGGGCAGGCACAGATACGCAGTATTTT.

V and J are TRBV5-4 and TRBJ1-2, with TRBD1 matching 9 bases. Germline values: CDR1 SGHNT, CDR2 YYREEE (reference sequence). CDR3 length equals 16 residues. Unmatched junction bases numbered 9, after V lost 4 bases and J lost 2 bases. CDR3 sequence reads: CASSRVGTGRNYGYTF. In DNA form, the CDR3 reads TGTGCCAGCAGCAGAGTGGGGACAGGGAGGAACTATGGCTACACCTTC.

V gene TRBV6-1 combines with J gene TRBJ2-1, with a possible D match to TRBD2 (6 bases). Trimming removed 1 base at V and 6 bases at J, with 22 bases between. In germline, CDR1 is MNHNS, CDR2 SASEGT. The CDR3 runs to 18 residues. CDR3 protein: CASSEGWRRASASNEQFF. The DNA of the CDR3 is TGTGCCAGCAGTGAAGGCTGGCGAAGGGCTAGCGCCAGCAATGAGCAGTTCTTC.

The chain combines TRBV7-2 with TRBJ1-5, with D unresolved. CDR1 and CDR2 from the germline V gene are SGHTA and FQGNSA. Trimming stripped 3 bases from V and 1 base from J, with 10 bases between. This CDR3 comprises 15 residues. CDR3 in amino acids: CASSFGSGSNQPQHF. The CDR3 DNA follows: TGTGCCAGCAGCTTCGGTAGCGGAAGCAATCAGCCCCAGCATTTT.

The genes are TRBV10-3 and TRBJ2-7; 7 bases line up with TRBD2. CDR3 length: 12 amino acids. The J segment lost 5 bases and the V segment lost 3 bases, leaving 1 base of the junction unmatched. CDR1 is ENHRY and CDR2 is SYGVKD in the germline V gene. CDR3 amino acids: CAISDGGDEQYF. As DNA, the CDR3 is TGTGCCATCAGTGATGGGGGGGACGAGCAGTACTTC.

The V call is TRBV20-1, the J call TRBJ1-1; D is undetermined. Trimming shortened V by 8 bases and J by 11 bases, and 12 bases separated the two germline ends. CDR1 is DFQATT and CDR2 is SNEGSKA in the germline V gene (reference sequence). This CDR3 is 9 amino acids long. The CDR3 nucleotides read TGCAGTCTAACGGTTTTCGCTTTCTTT. Its protein product is CSLTVFAFF.

The chain combines TRBV20-1 with TRBJ2-2; D gene ambiguous. In germline, CDR1 is DFQATT, CDR2 SNEGSKA (reference sequence). The CDR3 is made up of 12 amino acids. Trimming removed 3 bases at V and 4 bases at J, with 6 bases between. The CDR3 protein is CSASHVTGELFF. The CDR3 coding sequence is TGCAGTGCTAGTCACGTCACCGGGGAGCTGTTTTTT.

The V call is TRBV6-2 or TRBV6-3, the J call TRBJ2-1, with TRBD2 matching 7 bases. Looked up from germline, CDR1 is MNHEY and CDR2 is SVGEGT. The V gene end was trimmed by 6 bases and the J gene end by 0 bases; junction bases not matched to a gene: 2. This CDR3 is built from 14 residues. This CDR3 is CASSRGDSYNEQFF. The CDR3 coding sequence is TGTGCCAGCAGCCGGGGGGACTCCTACAATGAGCAGTTCTTC.